What follows are 26 T cell receptor beta chains derived from one specimen sequenced in a study of cytomegalovirus exposure and HLA in healthy donors. Primers: 60 Vbeta forward and 13 Jbeta reverse. TCRdb's table, derived via immunoSEQ multiplex PCR, lists solely in-frame clones and lacks some. This sample has around 150,000 clones; roughly 77% occur once, and the top ten carry less than 2.5%. Sequences were obtained from PBMCs. These receptors were obtained from a man over 45 in good health and CMV-seropositive.

CDR3 nucleotide sequence: TGTGCCAGCAGCCAAGACACCCTATATCAGCCCCAGCATTTT. Translation: CASSQDTLYQPQHF. V and J are TRBV7-2 and TRBJ1-5; no reliable D call. The V and J ends lost 5 bases and 5 bases respectively, with 13 bases between them. This CDR3 spans 14 amino acids. The germline V gene has CDR1 SGHTA and CDR2 FQGNSA. The whole variable domain, remainder taken from reference TRBV7-2 and TRBJ1-5, is GAGVSQSPSNKVTEKGKDVELRCDPISGHTALYWYRQSLGQGLEFLIYFQGNSAPDKSGLPSDRFSAERTGGSVSTLTIQRTQQEDSAVYLCASSQDTLYQPQHFGDGTRLSIL.

The genes are TRBV5-8 and TRBJ2-1, with TRBD1 matching over 9 bases. Germline CDR1 SGHTS, CDR2 YDEGEE. J gave up 3 bases and V 2 bases, and 12 bases lay outside the gene matches. This CDR3 region has 18 residues. CDR3 in DNA: TGTGCCAGCAGCTTTCGGGACAGGGCTGAAAGAGTCTACAATGAGCAGTTCTTC. Its translation is CASSFRDRAERVYNEQFF.

The chain employs TRBV9 and TRBJ1-4; a weak D match, TRBD1 (5 bases). This CDR3 contains 16 residues. Germline V gene sequence: CDR1 SGDLS, CDR2 YYNGEE. Deletions cut 4 bases from V and 6 bases from J, with 19 bases between. CDR3: CASSPVAGKYDEKLFF. CDR3 coding DNA: TGTGCCAGCAGCCCTGTGGCAGGGAAGTACGATGAAAAACTGTTTTTT.

This chain uses TRBV9 with TRBJ2-2; D is possibly TRBD1 (6 bases). V was trimmed by 4 bases and J by 6 bases, leaving 10 bases between them. The CDR3 is 13 residues long. CDR1 and CDR2 (germline): SGDLS, YYNGEE. This CDR3 is CASSLTGPGELFF. CDR3 DNA: TGTGCCAGCAGCCTGACAGGTCCCGGGGAGCTGTTTTTT.

V is TRBV5-1 and J is TRBJ2-7; unclear D gene. The CDR3 runs 14 residues. V was shortened by 0 bases and J by 0 bases, with 7 bases between the two germline ends. The germline gives CDR1 SGHRS, CDR2 YFSETQ. CDR3 sequence reads: CASSLEASSYEQYF. CDR3 bases: TGCGCCAGCAGCTTGGAAGCGAGCTCCTACGAGCAGTACTTC. The full variable domain, completed using reference TRBV5-1 and TRBJ2-7, is KAGVTQTPRYLIKTRGQQVTLSCSPISGHRSVSWYQQTPGQGLQFLFEYFSETQRNKGNFPGRFSGRQFSNSRSEMNVSTLELGDSALYLCASSLEASSYEQYFGPGTRLTVT.

This clone was found once. The V call is TRBV2, the J call TRBJ2-7, with 11 bases identical to TRBD2. Germline V gene data show CDR1 as SNHLY and CDR2 as FYNNEI. V was clipped by 9 bases and J by 0 bases; unmatched bases: 7. The CDR3 extends over 15 amino acids. The CDR3 DNA sequence: TGTGCCAGTAGCGGGGGGGCCGCGAGCTCCTACGAGCAGTACTTC. Its protein product is CASSGGAASSYEQYF.

This rearrangement joins TRBV4-2 to TRBJ1-6; D not certain. The germline V gene encodes CDR1 LGHNA and CDR2 YNFKEQ. Trimming pared 0 bases from V and 7 bases from J, leaving 7 bases between. The CDR3 extends over 14 amino acids. CDR3 DNA sequence: TGTGCCAGCAGCCAAGAGTTCGGGAATTCACCCCTCCACTTT. It yields the protein CASSQEFGNSPLHF.

CDR3 loop: CASSFSGGAETQYF. The CDR3 nucleotides read TGTGCCAGCAGCTTTAGCGGGGGGGCAGAGACCCAGTACTTC. The chain uses TRBV7-3 and TRBJ2-5, with 11 positions matching TRBD2. Germline V lookup: CDR1 SGHTA, CDR2 FQGTGA. The CDR3 is 14 residues long. V was pared by 3 bases and J by 4 bases, with 1 base of the junction left unmatched.

This sequence joins TRBV5-4 and TRBJ2-6, with D possibly matching TRBD1 (5 bases). The CDR3 covers 14 residues. V gave up 4 bases and J gave up 0 bases, with 5 bases separating them. Germline CDR1 is SGHNT and CDR2 is YYREEE (reference sequence). This chain's CDR3 is CASSDSSGANVLTF. The CDR3 nucleotides are TGTGCCAGCAGCGACAGCTCTGGGGCCAACGTCCTGACTTTC.

This sequence joins TRBV7-6 and TRBJ1-1, with a possible D match to TRBD1 (5 bases). V was clipped by 6 bases and J by 4 bases, with 15 bases between them. The CDR3 consists of 14 residues. Germline assignment: CDR1 SGHVS and CDR2 FNYEAQ. The CDR3 sequence is CASRKDTSSTEAFF. In nucleotides, the CDR3 is TGTGCCAGCAGGAAGGACACCAGCAGCACTGAAGCTTTCTTT.

This chain connects TRBV13 to TRBJ1-1; TRBD1 is a possible D gene (5 bases). V was clipped by 4 bases and J by 4 bases, with 13 bases between them. The CDR3 is made up of 14 amino acids. CDR1 PRHDT and CDR2 FYEKMQ come from the germline V gene (reference sequence). The CDR3 nucleotides read TGTGCCAGCAGCTATCAGGGTCGCATCACTGAAGCTTTCTTT. Its protein is CASSYQGRITEAFF.

The gene calls are TRBV6-1 and TRBJ1-3; no clear D. Trimming removed 2 bases at V and 11 bases at J, with 13 bases between. From germline, CDR1 is MNHNS and CDR2 SASEGT. The CDR3 spans 13 residues. CDR3 amino acids: CASSEIEEDAIYF. CDR3 DNA sequence: TGTGCCAGCAGTGAAATTGAGGAGGACGCCATATATTTT.

This chain links TRBV18 with TRBJ2-1, with TRBD1 matching 7 bases. The junction had 9 bases not matched to a gene; V was cut back by 0 bases and J by 7 bases. The CDR3 is 16 amino acids. Germline V lookup: CDR1 KGHSH, CDR2 LQKENI. CDR3 sequence reads: CASSPPTGALGNEQFF. The CDR3 DNA is TGTGCCAGCTCACCACCAACAGGGGCCCTTGGGAATGAGCAGTTCTTC.

V and J are TRBV4-1 and TRBJ2-1; 14 bases line up with TRBD2. The CDR3 runs 16 residues. V gave up 1 base and J gave up 4 bases; unmatched junction bases: 0. Germline lookup yields CDR1 MGHRA and CDR2 YSYEKL. The CDR3 coding sequence is TGCGCCAGCAGCCAAGGGACTAGCGGGGGGTACAATGAGCAGTTCTTC. This sequence encodes CASSQGTSGGYNEQFF.

This rearrangement joins TRBV27 to TRBJ2-2, with 8 nucleotides matching TRBD1. Germline trimming cut 8 bases from V and 3 bases from J; bases unmatched to any gene: 8. The CDR3 covers 15 residues. Germline loops: CDR1 MNHEY, CDR2 SMNVEV (reference sequence). CDR3 nucleotide sequence: TGTGCCAGCTATACAGGACAGGGCGACACCGGGGAGCTGTTTTTT. It is translated as CASYTGQGDTGELFF.

The V call is TRBV2, the J call TRBJ2-3, with D unclear. The CDR3 extends over 15 amino acids. V gave up 7 bases and J gave up 0 bases, with 14 bases separating them. Germline CDR1 and CDR2: SNHLY and FYNNEI. The CDR3 DNA sequence: TGTGCCAGCATCAACACCGTTATAAGCACAGATACGCAGTATTTT. Translated, it gives CASINTVISTDTQYF.

This clone has only a few counts. The chain links TRBV5-4 to TRBJ2-7; D unresolved. This CDR3 contains 14 residues. V lost 2 bases to trimming and J lost 0 bases, with 9 bases between them. Germline CDR1 is SGHNT and CDR2 is YYREEE (reference sequence). The CDR3 nucleotides are TGTGCCAGCAGCTTCTCATACGGCTCCTACGAGCAGTACTTC. This encodes CASSFSYGSYEQYF.

This chain joins TRBV5-6 and TRBJ2-1; 15 nucleotides match TRBD2. The trim removed 2 bases at V and 10 bases at J, leaving 7 bases unmatched. The CDR3 contains 16 residues. Germline CDR1 is SGHDT and CDR2 is YYEEEE. The CDR3 sequence: CASSFRTSGGAREQFF. CDR3 nucleotides: TGTGCCAGCAGCTTCAGGACTAGCGGGGGGGCAAGAGAGCAGTTCTTC.

The J gene is TRBJ1-2, the V gene TRBV2; TRBD1 matches at 7 bases. This CDR3 contains 13 residues. The J segment lost 8 bases and the V segment lost 4 bases, leaving 7 bases of the junction unmatched. Germline V gene data show CDR1 as SNHLY and CDR2 as FYNNEI. CDR3 DNA sequence: TGTGCCAGCAGTGCCGACAGGGTTCGCGGCTACACCTTC. It codes for CASSADRVRGYTF. The whole variable domain, filled in from reference TRBV2 and TRBJ1-2, reads EPEVTQTPSHQVTQMGQEVILRCVPISNHLYFYWYRQILGQKVEFLVSFYNNEISEKSEIFDDQFSVERPDGSNFTLKIRSTKLEDSAMYFCASSADRVRGYTFGSGTRLTVV.

The gene calls are TRBV28 and TRBJ1-5; maybe TRBD1 (6 bases). Trimming took off 7 bases at V and 5 bases at J, with 15 bases between the two ends. Germline assignment: CDR1 MDHEN and CDR2 SYDVKM. The CDR3 loop spans 14 amino acids. CDR3 nucleotide sequence: TGTGCCAGCACCCCCCCACAGGGTTATCAGCCCCAGCATTTT. Protein sequence: CASTPPQGYQPQHF.

V gene TRBV4-3 combines with J gene TRBJ1-1; 7 bases are shared with TRBD1. The germline V gene encodes CDR1 LGHNA and CDR2 YSLEER. J gave up 4 bases and V 4 bases, and 6 bases lay outside the gene matches. The CDR3 has 14 amino acids. DNA for the CDR3: TGCGCCAGCAGCCCTCAGACAGGGATCACTGAAGCTTTCTTT. Amino acids: CASSPQTGITEAFF.

The CDR3 sequence: CASRTPGARTEAFF. The CDR3 nucleotides are TGTGCCAGCAGGACCCCAGGGGCGCGCACTGAAGCTTTCTTT. The V call is TRBV7-9, the J call TRBJ1-1; D is possibly TRBD1 (6 bases). The CDR3 runs to 14 residues. V gave up 6 bases and J gave up 4 bases, with 15 bases separating them. Germline V gene data show CDR1 as SEHNR and CDR2 as FQNEAQ (reference sequence).

The genes are TRBV4-2 and TRBJ1-1, with 9 positions matching TRBD1. CDR3 length equals 15 residues. Germline V gene sequence: CDR1 LGHNA, CDR2 YNFKEQ. The J segment lost 11 bases and the V segment lost 3 bases, leaving 13 bases of the junction unmatched. Here the CDR3 DNA reads TGTGCCAGCAGCCAGAGGACAGGGGAGAAGGTTTGGGCTTTCTTT. Its translation is CASSQRTGEKVWAFF.

The rearrangement uses TRBV6-5 and TRBJ2-3; D unclear. V gave up 2 bases and J gave up 0 bases, with 6 bases separating them. Germline CDR1 reads MNHEY; CDR2 reads SVGAGI. The length of the CDR3 is 14 residues. In DNA form, the CDR3 reads TGTGCCAGCAGTTACGTTTCTAGCACAGATACGCAGTATTTT. Amino acid sequence: CASSYVSSTDTQYF.

The V and J genes are TRBV5-1 and TRBJ2-5, with 9 bases that match TRBD1. The J call is uncertain, as TRBJ2-7 better fits the DNA end. Germline CDR1 reads SGHRS; CDR2 reads YFSETQ. The CDR3 has 14 residues. CDR3 DNA sequence: TGCGCCAGCAGCGATCGACAGGGGGCCTACGAGCAGTACTTC. Translation gives CASSDRQGAYEQYF.

The V and J genes are TRBV27 and TRBJ1-2; D may be TRBD1 (6 bases). The CDR3 spans 15 residues. Trimming pared 4 bases from V and 5 bases from J, leaving 17 bases between. Looked up from germline, CDR1 is MNHEY and CDR2 is SMNVEV (reference sequence). Here the CDR3 reads CASSYSSTGRYGYTF. CDR3 DNA sequence: TGTGCCAGCAGTTACTCGTCGACAGGACGGTATGGCTACACCTTC.